These T cell receptor beta chains were read from a single sample in a study of blood T cells in healthy people across ages. MiXCR was run by TCRdb on the 5' RACE reads, yielding one entry per CDR3 protein. The sample includes more than 650,000 distinct CDR3 sequences, about 20% of them seen just once. Source material: blood. The receptors were gathered from a man in his sixties or seventies in good health. The CDR3 runs from the conserved cysteine through the conserved F or W. A D gene is named only where the DNA matches it firmly. The size entry is marked missing in some rows and otherwise reads once, few, many or a size class.

clone_size	j_call	v_call	d_call	cdr3_aa	cdr3_nt
NA	TRBJ1-2	TRBV20-1	NA	CSATLDAYGYTF	TGCAGTGCTACACTAGACGCCTATGGCTACACCTTC
NA	TRBJ2-6	TRBV12-3/TRBV12-4	TRBD1	CASSPTTGAGANVLTF	TGTGCCAGCAGTCCCACCACAGGGGCTGGGGCCAACGTCCTGACTTTC
few	TRBJ1-2	TRBV30	NA	CAWSAPGYGYTF	TGTGCCTGGAGCGCCCCTGGCTATGGCTACACCTTC
NA	TRBJ1-4	TRBV29-1	NA	CSVEKSSNEKLFF	TGCAGCGTCGAAAAGTCAAGTAATGAAAAACTGTTTTTT
few	TRBJ1-1	TRBV12-3/TRBV12-4	NA	CASSPPGARTEAFF	TGTGCCAGCAGCCCCCCGGGGGCTCGTACTGAAGCTTTCTTT
NA	TRBJ2-7	TRBV6-5	TRBD2	CASSFRLAGALGGEQYF	TGTGCCAGCAGTTTTCGACTAGCGGGGGCCTTGGGGGGCGAGCAGTACTTC
NA	TRBJ1-1	TRBV20-1	NA	CSARGVVMNTEAFF	TGCAGTGCTAGAGGCGTGGTCATGAACACTGAAGCTTTCTTT
NA	TRBJ1-3	TRBV2	NA	CASMRSASGNTIYF	TGTGCCAGCATGAGATCCGCCTCTGGAAACACCATATATTTT
NA	TRBJ2-3	TRBV7-9	TRBD2	CASSRGNSGSTDTQYF	TGTGCCAGCAGCCGAGGGAATAGCGGGAGCACAGATACGCAGTATTTT
few	TRBJ2-1	TRBV27	TRBD2	CASTLEASGSPYNEQFF	TGTGCCAGCACCCTTGAGGCTAGCGGGAGTCCCTACAATGAGCAGTTCTTC
NA	TRBJ1-6	TRBV3-1	NA	CASSQVLGHSNSPLHF	TGTGCCAGCAGCCAAGTCTTGGGACACTCTAATTCACCCCTCCACTTT
NA	TRBJ2-2	TRBV12-3/TRBV12-4	NA	CTSKGGTNTGELFF	TGTACCAGCAAGGGGGGGACTAACACCGGGGAGCTGTTTTTT
NA	TRBJ2-1	TRBV20-1	NA	CSAREGQDNPFF	TGCAGTGCTAGAGAGGGTCAGGACAATCCGTTCTTC
NA	TRBJ1-1	TRBV7-3	NA	CASSAKGQSLNTEAFF	TGTGCCAGCAGCGCTAAGGGACAATCCTTGAACACTGAAGCTTTCTTT